This TCR beta chain was retrieved from a study of shared clonotypes between healthy human individuals. Study outcomes and limitations: Though the depth was large, rarefaction showed that sorted-subset sequencing was incomplete.

As originally analysed: In the immunoSEQ data, sequences were junction-only and lacked quality scores, so filtering differed. Profiled with immunoSEQ multiplex PCR; TCRdb holds only in-frame clones, not every one. V and J calls and clone size follow that table, whereas D and trimming were derived from the DNA. The data show 2 million to 3 million clones, roughly nine tenths seen once. Trimming removed 2 bases from V and 1 base from J; junction bases left unmatched: 5. CDR3 length: 16 amino acids. Germline CDR1 reads ENHRY; CDR2 reads SYGVKD. To note about this clone: The antigen is unknown.

Specimen: naive CD4+ T cells sorted from blood. The subset here: CD45RA+ positively selected. This receptor was obtained from a man younger than 35 in good health. The chain recombines TRBV10-3 with TRBJ2-3; 8 nucleotides match TRBD2. CDR3 nucleotide sequence: TGTGCCATCAGTGAGCCGAACGGGGGGGGCACAGATACGCAGTATTTT. This sequence encodes CAISEPNGGGTDTQYF.